The 13 T cell receptor beta chains given below trace back to one sample, sequenced in a study of blood T cell repertoires in COVID-19 (dated by TCRdb to 2018 to 2020). The library was built by means of the immunoSEQ multiplex PCR assay. Drawn from immuneACCESS, this table holds only the in-frame rearrangements with V and J called that TCRdb kept. Clones are partly lost; checked studies trace under half to an unresolved V gene and leave the rest unexplained. This sample lists around 100,000 clones; just under 85% were detected once. Of the sample, 3.3% is held by the ten largest clones. The material sequenced was peripheral blood. All receptors derive from a woman of 80 years or more with active or convalescent COVID-19.

The rearrangement joins TRBV9 to TRBJ1-2, with D perhaps matching TRBD1 (6 bases). V dropped 0 bases and J dropped 4 bases, with 10 bases sitting between them. Per the germline V gene, CDR1 is SGDLS and CDR2 is YYNGEE. This CDR3 has 14 amino acids. This CDR3 is CASSVAETGYGYTF. CDR3 nucleotide sequence: TGTGCCAGCAGCGTAGCCGAGACAGGCTATGGCTACACCTTC.

By sample share, this clone is medium-sized. This chain uses TRBV27 with TRBJ1-1; TRBD1 is a possible D gene (5 bases). The germline V and J ends were trimmed by 6 bases and 1 base, with 21 bases remaining between them. This CDR3 spans 17 amino acids. Germline V lookup: CDR1 MNHEY, CDR2 SMNVEV (reference sequence). DNA of the CDR3: TGTGCCAGCAGGGACATGGGGGGGTACCTGCCGAACACTGAAGCTTTCTTT. Amino acids: CASRDMGGYLPNTEAFF.

The chain uses TRBV5-1 and TRBJ2-7, with 7 bases matching TRBD1. The V gene's germline CDR1 is SGHRS and CDR2 YFSETQ. The CDR3 sequence is 13 residues long. The V segment lost 5 bases and the J segment 3 bases; nucleotides outside the gene matches: 5. CDR3 nucleotide sequence: TGCGCCAGCAGACAGGGGAATCTCTACGAGCAGTACTTC. Residues: CASRQGNLYEQYF.

The J gene is TRBJ1-4, the V gene TRBV2; TRBD1 matches 9 bases. CDR1 is SNHLY, CDR2 FYNNEI, per germline. This CDR3 region has 15 residues. Trimming took 6 bases from V and 2 from J; bases not matched to a gene: 4. DNA for the CDR3: TGTGCCAGCAGGCAAGACAGGGGGACTAATGAAAAACTGTTTTTT. This encodes CASRQDRGTNEKLFF.

The chain has TRBV19 and TRBJ2-7; TRBD1 might be the D (6 bases). Germline CDR1 reads LNHDA; CDR2 reads SQIVND (reference sequence). Deletions cut 9 bases from V and 3 bases from J, with 18 bases between. The CDR3 spans 14 residues. The DNA for the CDR3 is TGTGCCAGCACCTCTACAGGGTCAAGCTACGAGCAGTACTTC. Protein product: CASTSTGSSYEQYF.

The J gene is TRBJ1-5, the V gene TRBV18, with 8 positions matching TRBD1. Germline assignment: CDR1 KGHSH and CDR2 LQKENI. V lost 6 bases and J lost 5; bases outside the gene matches: 12. The CDR3 is 16 residues long. The CDR3 DNA reads TGTGCCAGCTCGCCTATGGACAGGGTCAGAGATCAGCCCCAGCATTTT. Protein sequence: CASSPMDRVRDQPQHF.

V usage is TRBV7-8 and J usage is TRBJ1-1; 7 bases are shared with TRBD1. V shed 5 bases, J shed 0 bases, and the junction held 6 bases outside the gene matches. This CDR3 has 15 residues. Germline values: CDR1 SGHVS, CDR2 FQNEAQ. As DNA, the CDR3 is TGTGCCAGCAGCCCGATGGGACAGTTGAACACTGAAGCTTTCTTT. It encodes CASSPMGQLNTEAFF.

The chain is built from TRBV7-2 and TRBJ2-7, with D perhaps TRBD2 (7 bases). Trimming shortened V by 6 bases and J by 0 bases, and 24 bases separated the two germline ends. The germline V gene encodes CDR1 SGHTA and CDR2 FQGNSA. CDR3 length: 18 amino acids. CDR3 in DNA: TGTGCCAGCAGGCAGAGGGGGGGCCGGTCTTCCATCTCCTACGAGCAGTACTTC. Translation gives CASRQRGGRSSISYEQYF. Complete variable domain (other parts from reference TRBV7-2 and TRBJ2-7): GAGVSQSPSNKVTEKGKDVELRCDPISGHTALYWYRQSLGQGLEFLIYFQGNSAPDKSGLPSDRFSAERTGGSVSTLTIQRTQQEDSAVYLCASRQRGGRSSISYEQYFGPGTRLTVT.

The chain recombines TRBV5-4 with TRBJ2-1, with 8 bases identical to TRBD2. J was trimmed by 6 bases and V by 3 bases; bases with no gene match: 11. CDR1 SGHNT and CDR2 YYREEE come from the germline V gene (reference sequence). CDR3 size: 16 residues. In nucleotides, the CDR3 is TGTGCCAGCAGCTCGGCGTCCGGGACTAGGTCCAATGAGCAGTTCTTC. Residues: CASSSASGTRSNEQFF.

CDR3 nucleotide sequence: TGTGCCAGCAGCCAAAGGGCAGGGGGGATTTCTAACTATGGCTACACCTTC. Protein sequence: CASSQRAGGISNYGYTF. V is TRBV14 and J is TRBJ1-2; 7 bases map to TRBD1. Germline V gene sequence: CDR1 SGHDN, CDR2 FVKESK. Trimming cost V 2 bases and J 0 bases; bases outside gene matches: 9. This CDR3 has 17 amino acids. The full variable domain, rest sourced from reference TRBV14 and TRBJ1-2, is EAGVTQFPSHSVIEKGQTVTLRCDPISGHDNLYWYRRVMGKEIKFLLHFVKESKQDESGMPNNRFLAERTGGTYSTLKVQPAELEDSGVYFCASSQRAGGISNYGYTFGSGTRLTVV.

The V call is TRBV28, the J call TRBJ1-1; perhaps TRBD1 as D (5 bases). CDR1 is MDHEN and CDR2 is SYDVKM in the germline V gene. The CDR3 extends over 13 amino acids. Trimming removed 2 bases from V and 8 bases from J, with 12 bases in between. CDR3 sequence reads: CASSLRVRQEAFF. In DNA, the CDR3 is TGTGCCAGCAGTTTAAGGGTGCGACAGGAAGCTTTCTTT.

This chain links TRBV12-3 or TRBV12-4 with TRBJ1-1; D gene ambiguous. Trimming stripped 7 bases from V and 7 bases from J, with 13 bases between. The CDR3 covers 12 residues. CDR3 amino acids: CASTDSRDEAFF. The CDR3, as DNA: TGTGCCAGCACCGATAGTCGGGATGAAGCTTTCTTT.

The J gene is TRBJ2-2, the V gene TRBV27; 10 bases are a match to TRBD2. This CDR3 is built from 16 residues. Germline V gives CDR1 MNHEY, CDR2 SMNVEV (reference sequence). After removal of 6 bases from V and 5 bases from J, the junction contained 9 bases not matched to a gene. The CDR3 here is CASRRFTSGVTGELFF. The CDR3 DNA is TGTGCCAGCAGACGCTTTACTAGCGGGGTTACCGGGGAGCTGTTTTTT.